One T cell receptor beta chain is described in this entry. Its target is not known. The CDR3 extends over 14 amino acids. This specimen comes from a study of T cell clusters in autoimmune cytopenias. Tens of thousands of genome equivalents of blood DNA were amplified for TRB. Study-level results: Clustering suggested that physiological T cell clusters were missing in primary autoimmune cytopenia patients.

TRB rearrangements were amplified by touch-down multiplex PCR with mixed TRB-A/B primers. Using the multiplex PCR reads, TCRdb records one entry per CDR3 protein without DNA. Its table lists about 7,500 distinct CDR3 sequences. The sample also formed part of further work on T cell repertoires in aging, cancer and after chemotherapy. That study reports: Healthy donors lost TCR diversity with age mainly through richness, cancer patients through richness and evenness.

The sample taken for sequencing was peripheral blood. The sequence came from a human donor with an autoimmune cytopenia or autoimmune hepatitis (not recorded which). The chain carries TRBV12-3 or TRBV12-4 and TRBJ2-5; TCRdb outputs TRBD1, but without DNA this stays unchecked. CDR3 protein: CASSRTGGQGTQYF.